This T cell receptor beta chain was sequenced in a study of T cell repertoires in cytomegalovirus infection. Whole-study context: CMV infection plus the matching HLA type was flagged by public TCR beta signatures. Findings and caveats of the study: Cumulative public TCR beta family frequency identified carriers of CMV plus the relevant HLA. Ex vivo, HLA-C-restricted CMV-specific TCR beta clonotypes prevailed over the rest of the response.

This clonotype was seen a few times. Its target is not known. This CDR3 region has 14 residues. V shed 6 bases and J 3 bases; nucleotides not matched to a gene: 6. Per the germline V gene, CDR1 is MNHEY and CDR2 is SVGAGI. TCRdb re-called the reads through MiXCR, storing one row per CDR3 protein. Here the sample spans approximately 500,000 distinct CDR3 sequences, about 11% being singletons. The source material was PBMCs. The sequence derives from a human donor in good health (CMV status not recorded). Some clones in this sample may be carry-over from other donors' samples. The chain links TRBV6-5 to TRBJ2-7; 9 nucleotides line up with TRBD1. CDR3 protein: CASRYGQGIYEQYF. The CDR3 bases are TGTGCCAGCAGATACGGACAGGGGATCTACGAGCAGTACTTC.